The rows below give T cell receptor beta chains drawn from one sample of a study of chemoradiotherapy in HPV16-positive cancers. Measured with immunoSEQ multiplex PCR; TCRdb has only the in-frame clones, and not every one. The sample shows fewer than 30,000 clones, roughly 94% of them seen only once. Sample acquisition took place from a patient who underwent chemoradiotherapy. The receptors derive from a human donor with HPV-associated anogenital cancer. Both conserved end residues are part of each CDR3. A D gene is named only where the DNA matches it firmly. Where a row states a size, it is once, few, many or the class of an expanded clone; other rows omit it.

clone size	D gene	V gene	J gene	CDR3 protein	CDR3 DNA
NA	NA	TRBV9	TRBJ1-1	CASSVSGGGMNTEAFF	TGTGCCAGCAGCGTATCCGGCGGGGGTATGAACACTGAAGCTTTCTTT
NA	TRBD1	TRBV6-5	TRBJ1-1	CASSLGQGGEAFF	TGTGCCAGCAGCCTCGGACAGGGCGGTGAAGCTTTCTTT
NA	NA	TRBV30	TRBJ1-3	CAWARGFGNTIYF	TGTGCCTGGGCCCGGGGGTTCGGAAACACCATATATTTT
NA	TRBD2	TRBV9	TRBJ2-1	CASSVGPAGGPLFF	TGTGCCAGCAGCGTAGGCCCAGCGGGAGGGCCTCTGTTCTTC
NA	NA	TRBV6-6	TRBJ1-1	CASSLENTEAFF	TGTGCCAGCAGTTTGGAAAACACTGAAGCTTTCTTT
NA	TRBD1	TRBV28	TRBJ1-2	CASSSTGGSAGGYTF	TGTGCCAGCAGTTCTACAGGGGGCAGCGCTGGTGGCTACACCTTC
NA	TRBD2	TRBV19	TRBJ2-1	CASSIAPTSGRGFNEQFF	TGTGCCAGTAGTATTGCCCCGACTAGCGGGAGGGGATTCAATGAGCAGTTCTTC
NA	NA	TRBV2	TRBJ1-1	CASSLQVNTEAFF	TGTGCCAGCAGTTTACAGGTAAACACTGAAGCTTTCTTT
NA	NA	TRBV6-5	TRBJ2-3	CASRTASDTQYF	TGTGCCAGCAGGACCGCCTCAGATACGCAGTATTTT
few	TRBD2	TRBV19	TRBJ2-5	CASRRTGLDQETQYF	TGTGCCAGCCGAAGAACGGGACTAGACCAAGAGACCCAGTACTTC
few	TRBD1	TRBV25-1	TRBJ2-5	CASRRTGEETQYF	TGTGCCAGCAGAAGAACAGGGGAAGAGACCCAGTACTTC
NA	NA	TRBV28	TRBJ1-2	CASSPAGLYYGYTF	TGTGCCAGCAGTCCCGCAGGGCTATACTATGGCTACACCTTC
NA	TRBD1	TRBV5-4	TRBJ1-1	CASSSPGQGNTEAFF	TGTGCCAGCAGCTCACCGGGACAGGGGAACACTGAAGCTTTCTTT
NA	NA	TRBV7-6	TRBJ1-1	CASSLNVGQDTEAFF	TGTGCCAGCAGCTTAAATGTGGGGCAGGACACTGAAGCTTTCTTT
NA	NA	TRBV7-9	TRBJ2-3	CASSPHTDTQYF	TGTGCCAGCAGCCCACACACAGATACGCAGTATTTT
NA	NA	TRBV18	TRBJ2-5	CASSRNVGTYQETQYF	TGTGCCAGCTCACGAAATGTGGGGACGTACCAAGAGACCCAGTACTTC
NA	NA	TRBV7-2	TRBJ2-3	CASSRQTGISIADTQYF	TGTGCCAGCAGCCGTCAGACAGGCATCTCGATCGCAGATACGCAGTATTTT
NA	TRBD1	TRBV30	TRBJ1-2	CAWSHKDRGHSGYTF	TGTGCCTGGAGTCATAAGGACAGGGGGCACAGTGGCTACACCTTC
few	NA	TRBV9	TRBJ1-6	CASSVGQGNSPLHF	TGTGCCAGCAGCGTGGGCCAAGGGAATTCACCCCTCCACTTT
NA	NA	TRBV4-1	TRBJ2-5	CASSQDRMGGPETQYF	TGCGCCAGCAGCCAAGATCGAATGGGGGGGCCAGAGACCCAGTACTTC
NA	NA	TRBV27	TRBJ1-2	CASSLGRDYGYTF	TGTGCCAGCAGTTTAGGCAGGGACTATGGCTACACCTTC
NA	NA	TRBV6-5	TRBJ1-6	CASSYSPRAYNSPLHF	TGTGCCAGCAGTTACTCCCCCCGGGCCTATAATTCACCCCTCCACTTT
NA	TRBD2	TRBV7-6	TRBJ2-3	CASSPGGDWDTQYF	TGTGCCAGCAGCCCGGGGGGGGATTGGGATACGCAGTATTTT
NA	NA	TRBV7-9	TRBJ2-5	CASSLGQGQRETQYF	TGTGCCAGCAGCTTAGGTCAAGGGCAGCGAGAGACCCAGTACTTC
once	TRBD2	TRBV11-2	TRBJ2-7	CASSLTSGSIEQYF	TGTGCCAGCAGCTTAACTAGCGGGAGTATCGAGCAGTACTTC
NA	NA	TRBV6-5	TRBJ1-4	CASRDNEKLFF	TGTGCCAGCAGGGACAATGAAAAACTGTTTTTT
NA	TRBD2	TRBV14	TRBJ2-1	CASSPTSGGALFLDEQFF	TGTGCCAGCAGCCCGACTAGCGGGGGGGCCCTGTTTCTAGATGAGCAGTTCTTC
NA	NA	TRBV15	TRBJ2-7	CATSSGQGTYEQYF	TGTGCCACCAGCTCCGGGCAGGGAACCTACGAGCAGTACTTC
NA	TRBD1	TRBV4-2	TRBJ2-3	CASSPPARQGSTDTQYF	TGTGCCAGCAGCCCCCCGGCCAGACAGGGCAGCACAGATACGCAGTATTTT
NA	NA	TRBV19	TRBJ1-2	CASSSGNGYGYTF	TGTGCCAGTAGTTCCGGAAATGGCTATGGCTACACCTTC
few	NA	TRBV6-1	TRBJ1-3	CASSDIGSGNTIYF	TGTGCCAGCAGTGATATAGGGTCTGGAAACACCATATATTTT
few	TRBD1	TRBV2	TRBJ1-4	CASSELGTANEKLFF	TGTGCCAGCAGTGAACTGGGGACAGCTAATGAAAAACTGTTTTTT
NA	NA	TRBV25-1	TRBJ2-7	CASSEEAGDYYEQYF	TGTGCCAGCAGTGAGGAGGCAGGGGACTACTACGAGCAGTACTTC
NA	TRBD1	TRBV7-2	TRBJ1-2	CASSLTGDYGYTF	TGTGCCAGCAGCCTGACAGGGGACTATGGCTACACCTTC
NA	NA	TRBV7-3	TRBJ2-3	CASSPTQGKDTQYF	TGTGCCAGCAGCCCTACGCAGGGGAAGGATACGCAGTATTTT
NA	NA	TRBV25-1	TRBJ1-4	CASSPAAVGEKLFF	TGTGCCAGCAGTCCCGCGGCCGTCGGAGAAAAACTGTTTTTT
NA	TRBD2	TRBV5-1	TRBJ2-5	CASSQGLAGEGETQYF	TGCGCCAGCAGCCAGGGACTAGCGGGAGAGGGGGAGACCCAGTACTTC
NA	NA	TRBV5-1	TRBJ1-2	CASRTTANYGYTF	TGCGCCAGCAGAACGACAGCAAACTATGGCTACACCTTC
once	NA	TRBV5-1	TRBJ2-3	CASRPRELTDTQYF	TGCGCCAGCAGGCCTCGCGAGTTGACAGATACGCAGTATTTT
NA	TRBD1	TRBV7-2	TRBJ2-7	CASSSTWDRENEQYF	TGTGCCAGCAGCTCCACGTGGGACAGGGAAAATGAGCAGTACTTC
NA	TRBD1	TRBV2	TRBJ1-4	CASSYASQGAKLFF	TGTGCCAGCAGCTATGCGAGTCAGGGGGCGAAACTGTTTTTT
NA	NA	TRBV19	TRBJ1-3	CASSIVWSGLPTYF	TGTGCCAGTAGTATAGTGTGGTCCGGACTCCCGACGTATTTT
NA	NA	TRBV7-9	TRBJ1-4	CASRTGLNEKLFF	TGTGCCAGCAGAACGGGGCTTAATGAAAAACTGTTTTTT
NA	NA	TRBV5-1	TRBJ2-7	CASNTLGLPGDEQYF	TGCGCCAGCAATACCCTCGGGCTCCCGGGGGACGAGCAGTACTTC
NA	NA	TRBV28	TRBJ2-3	CASSLSWRSTQYF	TGTGCCAGCAGTTTATCGTGGCGGTCTACGCAGTATTTT
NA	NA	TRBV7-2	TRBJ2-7	CASSVMSYEQYF	TGTGCCAGCAGCGTGATGTCCTACGAGCAGTACTTC
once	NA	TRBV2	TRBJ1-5	CASSEVVQPQHF	TGTGCCAGCAGTGAAGTCGTACAGCCCCAGCATTTT